This paragraph covers one T cell receptor beta chain sequence. Its specificity is not known. Exclusion criteria comprised uncontrolled infection, other autoimmune disease, pregnancy or lactation. The PBMCs studied were ones that came from approximately 9.9 ml fresh peripheral blood. Amplified regions were TCR beta CDR3 sequences from RNA transcripts. Researchers ran a first-round RT-PCR on the TCR CDR3 using the HTBI primer set. A single record per CDR3 protein comes from TCRdb applying MiXCR to the multiplex PCR reads. Of hundreds of thousands of distinct CDR3 sequences in the sample, 15% to 18% were seen once. The sample comes from a study of T cells in Graves' hyperthyroidism and ophthalmopathy. Study details: Peripheral blood was obtained at initial diagnosis, preceding any treatment.

V was shortened by 2 bases and J by 2 bases, with 16 bases between the two germline ends. The CDR3 runs 16 residues. Study-wide results and caveats: Among clonotypes expanded in thyroid above 0.001, most were also found in blood.

V usage is TRBV12-3 or TRBV12-4 and J usage is TRBJ2-7, with D unclear. The TCR comes from a woman between 18 and 30 years old with Graves' hyperthyroidism that later progressed to Graves' ophthalmopathy. Sequencing was done on a sample of blood. CDR3 coding DNA: TGTGCCAGCAGTTTAAGGTCACTCAGAACCACCTACGAGCAGTACTTC. It is translated as CASSLRSLRTTYEQYF.